The text below deals with one TCR beta chain. The antigen is undetermined. The CDR3 end lies 3 residues beyond the end of the read and is filled in from the germline J gene. This sample was taken from a study of Tregs in tolerant kidney transplant recipients. Overall study context: Recipients received nonmyeloablative bone marrow transplants from related graft donors, with transient mixed chimerism.

The germline V gene has CDR1 SEHNR and CDR2 FQNEAQ (reference sequence). Trimming removed 2 bases from V and 5 bases from J, with 7 bases in between. The CDR3 sequence is 12 residues long. Using immunoSEQ multiplex PCR, the repertoire was profiled, and TCRdb retains in-frame clones only, with some absent. The table lists about 48,000 clones. The study's findings and limits: This study did not directly address biological reproducibility. In tolerant patients, donor-specific Tregs outgrew total Tregs, suggesting antigen-driven expansion.

The chain joins TRBV7-9 to TRBJ2-7, with D possibly being TRBD1 (6 bases). The starting material was CD4+ T cells from blood, obtained before the transplant. The sequence was obtained from a human donor who received a combined kidney and bone marrow transplant. The CDR3 bases that were read are TGTGCCAGCAGCTTACAGGGGAACGAG. As protein: CASSLQGNE. The whole CDR3 protein is CASSLQGNEQYF.